The TCR beta chain under discussion was sequenced for a study of T cells in Graves' hyperthyroidism and ophthalmopathy (dated by TCRdb to the late 2010s). For the study in its entirety: Peripheral blood was collected at initial diagnosis, before any treatment. To identify distinguishing TCR V-J signatures, a discovery cohort of around 100 patients was used, comprising roughly 45 with Graves' ophthalmopathy and approximately 57 with stable Graves' hyperthyroidism. Prospective prediction of ophthalmopathy was tested in an independent validation cohort consisting of under 20 hyperthyroidism patients and 17 patients who later progressed to ophthalmopathy. The approximately 100 discovery patients were divided at random into training and test sets in a 7:3 ratio. Thyroid tissue and blood T-cell repertoires from several Graves' hyperthyroidism patients were also compared in the study. After sampling, hyperthyroidism patients received methimazole starting at 30 mg daily, and ophthalmopathy patients received high-dose intravenous methylprednisolone. The paper describes TCR Vbeta CDR3 sequencing of 135 peripheral blood samples, made up of roughly 40 ophthalmopathy patients, 70 to 75 hyperthyroidism patients and some 17 progressor patients. General study outcomes and caveats: Sample size was not statistically predetermined, and investigators were not blinded to group allocation. In validation, the model predicted progression to ophthalmopathy a median of about 6.8 months before onset, with around 70% sensitivity and more than 72% specificity. A 13 V-J signature model separated ophthalmopathy from stable hyperthyroidism, with approximately 86% sensitivity and 81.08% specificity in cross-validation and 80%/75% in testing. Most expanded thyroid clonotypes (frequency above 0.001) were also found in blood, which suggests that blood repertoires may mirror thyroid immune responses.

Amplification of TCR beta CDR3 regions was carried out from RNA transcripts. The TCR CDR3 was subjected to a first round of RT-PCR using the HTBI primer set and the Qiagen OneStep RT-PCR kit. The libraries were constructed in a second round of multiplex PCR and then size-selected and purified. Libraries were sequenced paired-end with 100 bp reads on an Illumina HiSeq2000. In the original analysis: SOAPnuke was used to process the raw data, with reads discarded if the reads contained adapters or uncalled bases, had a mean Phred below 15, or lacked an exact constant-primer or identifier match. COPE v1.2.5 was used to merge the high-quality paired reads, and each unique nucleotide sequence was defined as a clonotype. Clonotypes were aligned to IMGT TRBV, TRBD and TRBJ reference segments using MiTCR v1.1. The analysis was restricted to V-J combinations with a frequency above 0.0001, which together covered 98% to 99.2% of the repertoires. A TCS score was defined as the ratio between F50 (clonal expansion) and ExV (chaos), using BLOSUM62-based TCRdist between CDR3 peptides within each V-J. Welch's t-statistics and random forest reduced roughly 540 V-J features to 10 to 15, which were used in a naive Bayes classifier (R e1071). TCRdb passed the public sequencing reads through fastp at Q25 and MiXCR, retaining productive beta sequences. For every CDR3 protein sequence, its rows merge into one entry that carries the most common genes and DNA. TCRdb assigned the V and J calls; the authors' analysis was not used. The sample yields 300,000 to 450,000 distinct CDR3 sequences; 11% to 15% were counted once. Clones ranked in the top ten supply 8% to 13% of the sample.

This clonotype was observed at least ten times. This clone's antigen is unknown. Per-base qualities were not stored, and no clone one base away is much larger. A distance of 9 bases separates the germline ends of V and J, which lose 0 bases and 8 bases respectively. The CDR3 contains 13 residues, cysteine and phenylalanine counted. The read is trimmed to its CDR3 DNA, 39 bases read in frame from base 1. Via the germline V gene, CDR1 is SGDLS and CDR2 YYNGEE. A patient counted as having stable Graves' hyperthyroidism if no progression to ophthalmopathy occurred over 18 months of follow-up. The hyperthyroidism patients were between 18 and 65 years old and newly diagnosed, with a disease duration of less than 2 months. Any patient with an uncontrolled infection, another autoimmune disease, pregnancy or lactation was excluded. Diagnoses were based on clinical symptoms, serum thyroxine and TRAb, thyroid ultrasound and orbital computed tomography. PBMCs were separated from approximately 10 ml of fresh peripheral blood using Ficoll-Paque density gradient centrifugation. Trizol reagent was used to extract total RNA, and RNA quality was then checked on an Agilent 2100 Bioanalyzer.

Sequencing input: blood. The rearranged chain carries TRBV9 and TRBJ2-1, and perhaps TRBD2 as D gene, on 5 matching bases. The source of this sequence is a woman aged 55-70 years with Graves' hyperthyroidism. The CDR3 protein: CASSVGGFDEQFF. Read as DNA, the sequence is TGTGCCAGCAGCGTAGGAGGGTTCGATGAGCAGTTCTTC. Outside the CDR3, residues come from the reference TRBV9 and TRBJ2-1 proteins, so the full variable domain is: DSGVTQTPKHLITATGQRVTLRCSPRSGDLSVYWYQQSLDQGLQFLIQYYNGEERAKGNILERFSAQQFPDLHSELNLSSLELGDSALYFCASSVGGFDEQFFGPGTRLTVL.